A single sample gave rise to the 30 T cell receptor beta chains below, sequenced in a study of T-cell memory formation after mild COVID-19. TCRdb processed the 5' RACE reads anew with MiXCR; each CDR3 protein has one entry. The sample lists over 350,000 distinct CDR3 sequences; about a sixth were seen once. What was sequenced was PBMCs or a T cell subset sorted from them (not recorded which). These receptors came from a man between 18 and 29 years old who had mild COVID-19 (a few samples of this study predate the infection). Cell type and time point are not known.

The rearrangement joins TRBV7-3 to TRBJ2-1; tentative D call: TRBD2 (6 bases). Trimming shortened V by 1 base and J by 5 bases, and 15 bases separated the two germline ends. Germline lookup yields CDR1 SGHTA and CDR2 FQGTGA. The length of the CDR3 is 16 residues. The CDR3 DNA is TGTGCCAGCAGCTTAAGGGGCGGGGCGTACGACAATGAGCAGTTCTTC. As protein: CASSLRGGAYDNEQFF.

V usage is TRBV7-2 and J usage is TRBJ2-7; D is ambiguous. Germline loops: CDR1 SGHTA, CDR2 FQGNSA. The V and J ends lost 5 bases and 0 bases respectively, with 11 bases between them. This CDR3 has 14 residues. The CDR3 DNA is TGTGCCAGCAGCGTAATAGACGGCTCCTACGAGCAGTACTTC. Protein product: CASSVIDGSYEQYF. The whole variable domain, remainder taken from reference TRBV7-2 and TRBJ2-7, is GAGVSQSPSNKVTEKGKDVELRCDPISGHTALYWYRQSLGQGLEFLIYFQGNSAPDKSGLPSDRFSAERTGGSVSTLTIQRTQQEDSAVYLCASSVIDGSYEQYFGPGTRLTVT.

The chain carries TRBV7-3 and TRBJ2-2; D may correspond to TRBD1 or TRBD2 (5 bases each). Trimming removed 1 base at V and 8 bases at J, with 14 bases between. Germline CDR1 reads SGHTA; CDR2 reads FQGTGA. The length of the CDR3 is 15 residues. In nucleotides, the CDR3 is TGTGCCAGCAGCTTAAACGTCCTGGGACCGGGGGAGCTGTTTTTT. Its translation is CASSLNVLGPGELFF.

This clonotype was seen many times. The chain carries TRBV29-1 and TRBJ1-6; 9 positions match TRBD1. Trimming cost V 5 bases and J 7 bases; bases outside gene matches: 3. CDR1 and CDR2 from the germline V gene are SQVTM and ANQGSEA. This CDR3 contains 13 residues. The CDR3 sequence is CSVRTGANSPLHF. The CDR3 nucleotides are TGCAGCGTTAGGACAGGGGCAAATTCACCCCTCCACTTT.

CDR3 coding DNA: TGTGCCAGCAGACCGACAGACACTGAAGCTTTCTTT. Residues: CASRPTDTEAFF. This sequence joins TRBV7-9 and TRBJ1-1; TRBD1 is a possible D gene (5 bases). The CDR3 is 12 residues long. The V end lost 6 bases, the J end lost 3 bases, and 8 bases lay between the germline ends. Germline-derived CDR1 and CDR2 are SEHNR and FQNEAQ (reference sequence).

There are a few counts of this clonotype. The rearrangement uses TRBV6-6 and TRBJ1-2, with TRBD1 matching over 7 bases. V lost 8 bases, J lost 7 bases, and 7 bases stayed unmatched. The CDR3 covers 12 residues. Germline V gives CDR1 MNHNY, CDR2 SVGAGI (reference sequence). CDR3 in DNA: TGTGCCAGCGGGGACAGCTATGGTGGCTACACCTTC. It codes for CASGDSYGGYTF.

This clonotype was found many times. V usage is TRBV14 and J usage is TRBJ2-1; 10 bases align to TRBD1. Looked up from germline, CDR1 is SGHDN and CDR2 is FVKESK. The J segment lost 7 bases and the V segment lost 0 bases, leaving 9 bases of the junction unmatched. This CDR3 has 17 residues. CDR3 DNA: TGTGCCAGCAGCCAAGATTTTTGGGACAGGGGACCGAATGAGCAGTTCTTC. Encoded protein: CASSQDFWDRGPNEQFF.

In this sample, this clonotype turned up a few times. The chain carries TRBV24-1 and TRBJ2-3; 9 bases are a match to TRBD2. This CDR3 region has 16 residues. CDR1 is KGHDR, CDR2 SFDVKD, per germline. V was pared by 3 bases and J by 3 bases, with 6 bases of the junction left unmatched. The CDR3 nucleotides are TGTGCCACCAGTGATGCGAAGCGGGGGGAAACAGATACGCAGTATTTT. It specifies CATSDAKRGETDTQYF.

This clonotype was picked up many times. The rearrangement uses TRBV29-1 and TRBJ1-1; D is unclear. The V end was cut by 3 bases, the J end by 2 bases, with 7 bases between. The germline gives CDR1 SQVTM, CDR2 ANQGSEA. There are 12 residues in the CDR3. This CDR3 reads CSVEGSNTEAFF. DNA of the CDR3: TGCAGCGTTGAGGGCAGCAACACTGAAGCTTTCTTT.

The V and J genes are TRBV7-9 and TRBJ1-5; tentatively, D is TRBD1 (6 bases). The length of the CDR3 is 14 residues. CDR1 SEHNR and CDR2 FQNEAQ come from the germline V gene (reference sequence). Trimming removed 6 bases at V and 3 bases at J, with 12 bases between. The CDR3 nucleotides are TGTGCCAGCAGTCCAAGGGGGAACAATCAGCCCCAGCATTTT. It encodes CASSPRGNNQPQHF. Drawing the rest from reference TRBV7-9 and TRBJ1-5, the complete variable domain is DTGVSQNPRHKITKRGQNVTFRCDPISEHNRLYWYRQTLGQGPEFLTYFQNEAQLEKSRLLSDRFSAERPKGSFSTLEIQRTEQGDSAMYLCASSPRGNNQPQHFGDGTRLSIL.

In this sample, this clonotype turned up a few times. This sequence joins TRBV2 and TRBJ1-1; a possible D gene is TRBD1 (6 bases). This CDR3 region has 15 residues. Germline CDR1 is SNHLY and CDR2 is FYNNEI. V dropped 0 bases and J dropped 6 bases, with 14 bases sitting between them. DNA for the CDR3: TGTGCCAGCAGTGAAGCGGGTGGGGGGCGAGCTGAAGCTTTCTTT. It specifies CASSEAGGGRAEAFF.

Worth noting for this clonotype: An end of the junction differs from the germline gene, which may be a read error. The chain is built from TRBV11-2 and TRBJ2-3; D is undetermined. Germline V CDR1 and CDR2: SGHAT, FQNNGV. This CDR3 is built from 12 residues. CDR3 sequence reads: CASSIDPDTQYF. CDR3 nucleotide sequence: TGTGCCAGCAGCATAGACCCAGATACGCAGTATTTT.

Only a few counts were recorded for this clonotype. The genes are TRBV7-2 and TRBJ2-7; possibly TRBD2 for D (6 bases). The V gene's germline CDR1 is SGHTA and CDR2 FQGNSA. The CDR3 totals 14 residues. Between the trimmed V and J ends, which lost 3 bases and 7 bases, there was a span of 16 bases. The DNA for the CDR3 is TGTGCCAGCAGCTTTCAGACAGCCGGGGGTGAGCAGTACGTC. Translating gives CASSFQTAGGEQYV.

The chain has TRBV10-3 and TRBJ2-6, with no clear D. This CDR3 has 15 amino acids. Germline CDR1 and CDR2: ENHRY and SYGVKD. V gave up 2 bases and J gave up 0 bases, with 5 bases separating them. The CDR3 loop is CAISEQSSGANVLTF. The CDR3 nucleotides are TGTGCCATCAGTGAGCAAAGCTCTGGGGCCAACGTCCTGACTTTC.

The table lists this clonotype with a few counts. The chain has TRBV13 and TRBJ1-2; 9 positions agree with TRBD1. Germline V gives CDR1 PRHDT, CDR2 FYEKMQ (reference sequence). Trimming took 4 bases from V and 5 from J; bases not matched to a gene: 11. The CDR3 totals 16 residues. The CDR3 here is CASSSQDRGGRYGYTF. As DNA, the CDR3 is TGTGCCAGCAGCTCCCAGGACAGGGGAGGTCGTTATGGCTACACCTTC. Full variable domain (outside the CDR3, taken from reference TRBV13 and TRBJ1-2): AAGVIQSPRHLIKEKRETATLKCYPIPRHDTVYWYQQGPGQDPQFLISFYEKMQSDKGSIPDRFSAQQFSDYHSELNMSSLELGDSALYFCASSSQDRGGRYGYTFGSGTRLTVV.

V is TRBV29-1 and J is TRBJ2-5; D is possibly TRBD1 (7 bases). The length of the CDR3 is 16 residues. V lost 5 bases and J 9 bases, leaving 28 bases between the germline ends. Germline CDR1 reads SQVTM; CDR2 reads ANQGSEA. The CDR3: CSVSPPGQATRGAQYF. The CDR3 coding sequence is TGCAGCGTTTCCCCTCCTGGACAGGCGACTAGGGGGGCCCAGTACTTC.

The chain is built from TRBV15 and TRBJ2-3; D may match TRBD1 or TRBD2 (6 bases each). With 0 bases removed from V and 2 bases from J, the gap between germline ends came to 15 bases. The CDR3 covers 17 residues. Germline values: CDR1 LNHNV, CDR2 YYDKDF (reference sequence). CDR3 residues: CATSRDVPGAYTDTQYF. The CDR3 DNA reads TGTGCCACCAGCAGAGACGTACCGGGGGCGTACACAGATACGCAGTATTTT.

The chain carries TRBV5-1 and TRBJ2-2, with 10 bases matching TRBD2. This CDR3 spans 17 amino acids. Germline CDR1 reads SGHRS; CDR2 reads YFSETQ. V was clipped by 4 bases and J by 0 bases; unmatched bases: 6. The CDR3, as DNA: TGCGCCAGCAGCCTTCCTAGCGGGGGCGCGAACACCGGGGAGCTGTTTTTT. It codes for CASSLPSGGANTGELFF.

This chain connects TRBV27 to TRBJ1-1; TRBD1 aligns across 11 bases. This CDR3 region has 15 residues. The germline CDR1 and CDR2 sequences are MNHEY and SMNVEV (reference sequence). V lost 1 base, J lost 5 bases, and 3 bases stayed unmatched. The CDR3 sequence: CASSLLGTGGTEAFF. Here the CDR3 DNA reads TGTGCCAGCAGTTTATTAGGGACAGGGGGAACTGAAGCTTTCTTT.

The table lists this clonotype with a few counts. The rearrangement joins TRBV12-3 or TRBV12-4 to TRBJ1-5, with D unclear. The CDR3 covers 14 residues. The V end lost 3 bases, the J end lost 5 bases, and 11 bases lay between the germline ends. For the CDR3, the DNA is TGTGCCAGCAGTTTGAACCCCTACGATCAGCCCCAGCATTTT. This gives the protein CASSLNPYDQPQHF.

The table lists this clonotype with many counts. This chain joins TRBV7-9 and TRBJ2-7; D is perhaps TRBD1 (6 bases). V gave up 2 bases and J gave up 4 bases, with 15 bases separating them. The CDR3 has 15 residues. In germline, CDR1 is SEHNR, CDR2 FQNEAQ (reference sequence). CDR3 DNA: TGTGCCAGCAGCTTATTGGACAGCTCACCTTACGAGCAGTACTTC. It is translated as CASSLLDSSPYEQYF.

This clonotype was recorded many times. The gene calls are TRBV20-1 and TRBJ2-1; 9 bases fit TRBD1. This CDR3 has 15 residues. Per germline, CDR1 DFQATT and CDR2 SNEGSKA (reference sequence). V lost 6 bases to trimming and J lost 9 bases; unmatched junction nucleotides: 15. This chain's CDR3 is CSARAGTGYAVEQFF. The CDR3 DNA is TGCAGTGCGCGCGCCGGGACAGGGTATGCCGTTGAGCAGTTCTTC.

The rearrangement uses TRBV7-9 and TRBJ2-1; 13 bases align to TRBD2. Germline loops: CDR1 SEHNR, CDR2 FQNEAQ (reference sequence). V lost 5 bases, J lost 6 bases, and 4 bases stayed unmatched. The CDR3 contains 15 residues. The CDR3 region is CASSRLAGGFNEQFF. DNA of the CDR3: TGTGCCAGCAGCAGACTAGCGGGGGGATTCAATGAGCAGTTCTTC.

The chain couples TRBV14 to TRBJ2-1; 7 bases are shared with TRBD1. V was pared by 4 bases and J by 5 bases, with 8 bases of the junction left unmatched. The CDR3 is 15 amino acids. The germline gives CDR1 SGHDN, CDR2 FVKESK. CDR3 residues: CASSPHRGFNNEQFF. The CDR3 bases are TGTGCCAGCAGCCCACACAGGGGATTCAACAATGAGCAGTTCTTC.

This clonotype appeared a few times. J is TRBJ2-3 and V is TRBV5-1; 8 positions match TRBD2. With V trimmed by 4 bases and J by 0 bases, 4 bases remained unmatched. CDR1 SGHRS and CDR2 YFSETQ come from the germline V gene. There are 15 residues in the CDR3. CDR3 sequence: CASSAGGSSTDTQYF. CDR3 bases: TGCGCCAGCAGCGCGGGGGGCTCTAGCACAGATACGCAGTATTTT. Full variable domain (remainder filled in from reference TRBV5-1 and TRBJ2-3): KAGVTQTPRYLIKTRGQQVTLSCSPISGHRSVSWYQQTPGQGLQFLFEYFSETQRNKGNFPGRFSGRQFSNSRSEMNVSTLELGDSALYLCASSAGGSSTDTQYFGPGTRLTVL.

This clonotype was counted a few times. The chain carries TRBV11-2 and TRBJ1-2, with 9 bases matching TRBD1. Germline CDR1 SGHAT, CDR2 FQNNGV. The V gene end was trimmed by 6 bases and the J gene end by 4 bases; junction bases not matched to a gene: 9. The CDR3 runs 15 residues. The CDR3 DNA follows: TGTGCCAGCAGGGTCCCCGGACAGGGGTTCTATGGCTACACCTTC. Encoded protein: CASRVPGQGFYGYTF.

Only a few counts were recorded for this clonotype. J is TRBJ1-2 and V is TRBV6-5; maybe TRBD1 (5 bases). The CDR3 runs 17 residues. The V and J ends lost 2 bases and 3 bases respectively, with 19 bases between them. Germline V gene sequence: CDR1 MNHEY, CDR2 SVGAGI. The CDR3 sequence is CASSYSPAGRPHYGYTF. DNA of the CDR3: TGTGCCAGCAGTTACAGCCCCGCAGGGCGCCCCCACTATGGCTACACCTTC.

This clonotype has at least ten counts. This chain links TRBV6-5 with TRBJ2-5; 7 bases align to TRBD2. Unmatched junction bases numbered 3, after V lost 0 bases and J lost 2 bases. The CDR3 covers 15 residues. Germline loops: CDR1 MNHEY, CDR2 SVGAGI. This CDR3 reads CASSYSGLTQETQYF. The CDR3 bases are TGTGCCAGCAGTTACTCGGGACTAACTCAAGAGACCCAGTACTTC.

Only a few counts were recorded for this clonotype. The chain uses TRBV7-3 and TRBJ1-1; possibly TRBD1 for D (5 bases). Germline CDR1 reads SGHTA; CDR2 reads FQGTGA. The CDR3 totals 14 residues. V lost 6 bases to trimming and J lost 1 base, with 12 bases between them. CDR3 residues: CASRLSGGNTEAFF. DNA of the CDR3: TGTGCCAGCAGGCTCTCGGGGGGGAACACTGAAGCTTTCTTT.

The CDR3 bases are TGTGCCAGCGCGACAGTCGGTCGGCGGGAGACCCAGTACTTC. Amino acid sequence: CASATVGRRETQYF. The genes are TRBV3-1 and TRBJ2-5, with D possibly matching TRBD1 (5 bases). The CDR3 has 14 amino acids. Trimming took off 8 bases at V and 5 bases at J, with 18 bases between the two ends. Germline-derived CDR1 and CDR2 are LGHDT and YNNKEL (reference sequence).